This T cell receptor (beta chain) stems from a study of T cell responses to AZD1222 COVID-19 vaccine. The repertoire was sequenced with immunoSEQ multiplex PCR; TCRdb's copy has only in-frame clones and lacks some. This repertoire shows tens of thousands of clones, around 87% found once; its top ten account for around 10%. CDR1 is SGHTA and CDR2 is FQGNSA in the germline V gene. V dropped 5 bases and J dropped 1; count of bases not matched to a gene: 13. The length of the CDR3 is 17 residues. The TCR was taken from an adult who received the AZD1222 COVID-19 vaccine. The material sequenced was peripheral blood, taken 28 days after the second AZD1222 dose. The V gene is TRBV7-2, the J gene TRBJ1-2, with 7 bases matching TRBD1. The CDR3 here is CASSQSGANRGNYGYTF. The CDR3 DNA reads TGTGCCAGCAGCCAGTCGGGCGCGAACAGGGGTAACTATGGCTACACCTTC.